The TCR beta chain described here comes from a study of Graves' ophthalmopathy and Graves' hyperthyroidism. This clonotype has only a few counts. Its cognate antigen is unknown. Other autoimmune diseases, uncontrolled infections, pregnancy and lactation each led to patient exclusion. The evidence that diagnosis relied on was clinical symptoms, serum thyroxine, TRAb, thyroid ultrasound and orbital computed tomography. PBMCs were density-gradient isolated from about 9.6 ml fresh blood. Germline CDR1 and CDR2: MNHNS and SASEGT. The CDR3 sequence is 14 residues long. V gave up 4 bases and J gave up 6 bases, with 13 bases separating them. General observations from the study: Appearing in blood as well were most expanded thyroid clonotypes above 0.001 frequency.

RNA transcripts served as template for amplifying TCR beta CDR3 sequences. HTBI primers served in a first-round RT-PCR, which a second-round multiplex PCR followed. TCRdb recomputed calls from the multiplex PCR reads with MiXCR, one row per CDR3 protein. The sample carries over 500,000 distinct CDR3 sequences, about 24% recorded once. V usage is TRBV6-1 and J usage is TRBJ1-5; possible D gene TRBD1, 5 bases. Material: peripheral blood. The sequence came from a woman in her late teens or twenties with stable Graves' hyperthyroidism. Some clones in this sample may be carry-over from other donors' samples. In nucleotides, the CDR3 is TGTGCCAGCAGTGGGGACCACGAAAGTCAGCCCCAGCATTTT. Translation gives CASSGDHESQPQHF.